This T cell receptor (beta chain) was found in a study of blood T cell repertoires in COVID-19. CDR1 is GTSNPN, CDR2 SVGIG, per germline (reference sequence). The CDR3 covers 16 residues. V gave up 2 bases and J gave up 2 bases, with 18 bases separating them. This clone is a singleton in its sample. Assay used: immunoSEQ multiplex PCR; TCRdb lists only in-frame clones, some missing. Of around 250,000 clones in the sample, 85% to 90% were seen once. Everyone who took part was 18 to 89 years old, and they came from 20 to 25 US areas. Participant reports of clinical history set cohort assignment. Two negative PCRs, clearance, or symptom resolution characterized the recovered Cohort 3 donors.

Sample: PBMCs or T cells enriched from blood (not recorded which). The receptor was isolated from a man between 18 and 35 years old who had recovered from COVID-19. The genes are TRBV30 and TRBJ1-1, with D uncertain. The CDR3 nucleotides are TGTGCCTGGAGTCGGCTAGGGTGGGAGAGTAACACTGAAGCTTTCTTT. It is translated as CAWSRLGWESNTEAFF.